The clone carrying this TCR beta chain has more than one count but fewer than ten. Its antigen remains unidentified. The source of the sample is a study of T-cell reconstitution after alpha-beta-depleted transplantation in children. Germline V CDR1 and CDR2: SQVTM, ANQGSEA. The CDR3 has 13 amino acids. V gave up 4 bases and J gave up 1 base, with 7 bases separating them. Unique molecular identifiers tagged the TCRbeta library. TCRdb called the PCR reads again in MiXCR, with one record for every CDR3 protein. The sample lists approximately 800,000 distinct CDR3 sequences, approximately 15% occurring once. Points from the study as a whole: At the one-year point after transplant, T-cell counts and TCRbeta diversity were found to come mostly from T cells that had been newly produced. Reportedly, roughly two months post-transplant, alpha-beta T cells arose from several hundred expanded graft clones. Surviving recipient cells, namely T cells and thymic progenitors, were the source of high day-60 TCRbeta diversity in some patients.

This material consisted of PBMCs, mostly from graft donor cells, taken 360 days after TCRalphabeta/CD19-depleted stem cell transplant. The V gene is TRBV29-1, the J gene TRBJ2-2, with D unclear. The clonotype comes from a male patient aged 5 to 17 who had a stem cell transplant for acute lymphoblastic leukemia, so the T cells may come from the graft donor. CDR3 amino acids: CSVGVGNTGELFF. In nucleotides, the CDR3 is TGCAGCGTTGGCGTGGGGAACACCGGGGAGCTGTTTTTT.